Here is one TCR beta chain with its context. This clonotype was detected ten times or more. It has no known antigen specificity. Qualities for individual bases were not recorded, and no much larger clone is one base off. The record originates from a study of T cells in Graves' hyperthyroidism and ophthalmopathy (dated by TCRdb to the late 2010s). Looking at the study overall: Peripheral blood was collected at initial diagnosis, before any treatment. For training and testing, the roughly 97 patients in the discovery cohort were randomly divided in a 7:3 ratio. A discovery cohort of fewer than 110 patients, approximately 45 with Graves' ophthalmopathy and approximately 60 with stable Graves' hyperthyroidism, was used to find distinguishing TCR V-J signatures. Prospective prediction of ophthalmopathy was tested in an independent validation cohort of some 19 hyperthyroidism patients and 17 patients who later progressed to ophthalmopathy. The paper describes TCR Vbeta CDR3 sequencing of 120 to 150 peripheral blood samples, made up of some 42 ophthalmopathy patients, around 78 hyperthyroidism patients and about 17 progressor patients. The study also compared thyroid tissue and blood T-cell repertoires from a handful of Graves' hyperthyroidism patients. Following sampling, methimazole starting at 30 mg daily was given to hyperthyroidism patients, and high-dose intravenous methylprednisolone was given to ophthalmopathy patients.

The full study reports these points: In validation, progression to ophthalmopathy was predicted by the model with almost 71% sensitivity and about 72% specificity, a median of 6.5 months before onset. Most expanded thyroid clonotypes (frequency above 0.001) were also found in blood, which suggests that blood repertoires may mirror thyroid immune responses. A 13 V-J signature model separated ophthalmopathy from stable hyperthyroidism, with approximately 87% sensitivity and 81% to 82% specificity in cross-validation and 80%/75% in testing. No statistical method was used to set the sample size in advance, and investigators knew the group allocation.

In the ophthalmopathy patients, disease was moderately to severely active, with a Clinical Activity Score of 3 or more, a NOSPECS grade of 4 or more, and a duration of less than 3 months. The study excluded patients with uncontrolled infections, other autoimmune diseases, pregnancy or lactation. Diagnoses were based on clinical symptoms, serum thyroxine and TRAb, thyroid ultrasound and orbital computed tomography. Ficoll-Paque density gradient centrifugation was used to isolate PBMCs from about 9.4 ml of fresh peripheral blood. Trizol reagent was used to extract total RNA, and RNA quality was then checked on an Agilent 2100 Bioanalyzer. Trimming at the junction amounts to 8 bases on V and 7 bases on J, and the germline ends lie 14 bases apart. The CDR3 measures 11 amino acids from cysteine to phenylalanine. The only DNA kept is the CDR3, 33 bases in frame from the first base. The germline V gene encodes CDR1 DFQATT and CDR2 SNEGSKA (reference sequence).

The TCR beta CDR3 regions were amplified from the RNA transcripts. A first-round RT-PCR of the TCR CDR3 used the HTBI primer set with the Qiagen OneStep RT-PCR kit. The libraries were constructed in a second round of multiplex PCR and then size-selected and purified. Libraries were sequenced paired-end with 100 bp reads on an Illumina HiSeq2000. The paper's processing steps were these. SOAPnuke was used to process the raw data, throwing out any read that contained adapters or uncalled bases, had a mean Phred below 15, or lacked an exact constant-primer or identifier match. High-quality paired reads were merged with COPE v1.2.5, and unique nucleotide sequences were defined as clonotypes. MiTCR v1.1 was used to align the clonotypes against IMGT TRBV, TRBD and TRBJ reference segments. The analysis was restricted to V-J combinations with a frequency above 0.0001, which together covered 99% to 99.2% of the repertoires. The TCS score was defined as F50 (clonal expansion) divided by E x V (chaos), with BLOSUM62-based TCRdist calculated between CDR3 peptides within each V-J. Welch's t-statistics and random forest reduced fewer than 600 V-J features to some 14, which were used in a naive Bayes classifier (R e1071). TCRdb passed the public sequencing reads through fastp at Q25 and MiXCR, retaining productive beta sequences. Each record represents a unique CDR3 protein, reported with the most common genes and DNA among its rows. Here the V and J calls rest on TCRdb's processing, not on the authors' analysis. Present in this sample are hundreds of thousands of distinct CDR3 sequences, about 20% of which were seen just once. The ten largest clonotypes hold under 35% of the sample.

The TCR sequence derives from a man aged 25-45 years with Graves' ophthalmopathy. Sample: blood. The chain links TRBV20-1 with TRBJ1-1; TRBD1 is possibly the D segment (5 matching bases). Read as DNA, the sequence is TGCAGTACCACCCCGGGACTTGAAGCTTTCTTT. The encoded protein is CSTTPGLEAFF.